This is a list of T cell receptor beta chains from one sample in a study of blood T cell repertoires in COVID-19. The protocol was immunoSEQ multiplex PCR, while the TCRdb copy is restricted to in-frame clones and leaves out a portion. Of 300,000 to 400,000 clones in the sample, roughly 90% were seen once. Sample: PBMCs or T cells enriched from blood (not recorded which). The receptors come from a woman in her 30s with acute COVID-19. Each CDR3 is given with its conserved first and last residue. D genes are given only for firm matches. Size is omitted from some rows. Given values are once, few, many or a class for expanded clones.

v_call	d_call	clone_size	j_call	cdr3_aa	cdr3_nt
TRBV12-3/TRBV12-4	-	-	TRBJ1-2	CASSFGDGGYTF	TGTGCCAGCAGTTTTGGAGACGGTGGCTACACCTTC
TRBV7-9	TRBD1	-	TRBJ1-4	CASSRPGTGSEKLFF	TGTGCCAGCAGCCGGCCGGGGACAGGGTCAGAAAAACTGTTTTTT
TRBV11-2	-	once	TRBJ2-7	CASSPSGRSYEQYF	TGTGCCAGCAGCCCCAGCGGCAGGTCCTACGAGCAGTACTTC
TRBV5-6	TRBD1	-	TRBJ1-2	CASSLGTGDPGYTF	TGTGCCAGCAGCTTGGGTACAGGGGATCCTGGCTACACCTTC
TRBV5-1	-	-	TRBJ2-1	CASSLAGTYNEQFF	TGCGCCAGCAGCTTGGCGGGGACCTACAATGAGCAGTTCTTC
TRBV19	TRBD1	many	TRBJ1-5	CASRTDRDSNQPQHF	TGTGCCAGTAGGACCGACAGGGATAGCAATCAGCCCCAGCATTTT
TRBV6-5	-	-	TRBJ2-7	CASRAPGLNLLEQYF	TGTGCCAGCAGAGCCCCGGGACTCAACTTATTGGAGCAGTACTTC
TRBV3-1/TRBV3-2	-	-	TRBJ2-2	CASSQDAGKTPNTGELFF	TGTGCCAGCAGCCAAGATGCAGGGAAGACCCCGAACACCGGGGAGCTGTTTTTT
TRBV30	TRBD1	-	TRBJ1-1	CAWSRTGAANTEAFF	TGTGCCTGGAGCCGGACAGGGGCGGCGAACACTGAAGCTTTCTTT
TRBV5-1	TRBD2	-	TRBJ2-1	CASTYRVGGGVYNEQFF	TGCGCCAGCACCTACCGAGTAGGCGGGGGGGTTTACAATGAGCAGTTCTTC